This TCR beta chain was profiled in a study of T cells after posttransplantation cyclophosphamide. In this sample, this clone turned up many times. Its specificity is unknown. Other DNA sequences in this specimen translate into the identical CDR3. The data were produced by immunoSEQ multiplex PCR, yet TCRdb's version contains in-frame clones alone and is incomplete. The sample yields some 40,000 clones, without any singletons. Study observations and caveats: Recipient CMV seropositivity and CMV reactivation strongly tracked TRB clonality.

The CDR3 consists of 14 residues. V was trimmed by 1 base and J by 3 bases, leaving 10 bases between them. Per the germline V gene, CDR1 is LNHDA and CDR2 is SQIVND (reference sequence). Sequencing was done on a sample of PBMCs. The V gene is TRBV19, the J gene TRBJ2-7; unclear D gene. This clonotype originated in a woman between 50 and 59 years old in good health and a related stem cell transplant donor. Here the CDR3 DNA reads TGTGCCAGTAGTATAGGAGTTAAGCGCTACGAGCAGTACTTC. This codes for CASSIGVKRYEQYF.